What follows is one TCR beta chain and its context. This clone was found once. Its antigen is not yet known. No qualities accompany the bases; no much larger clone lies one base away. This record comes from a study of shared clonotypes between healthy human individuals (dated by TCRdb to 2020 to 2021). Describing the broader study: The cohort comprised a couple of women and a few men aged 18 to 49 years. Libraries were prepared and TCR repertoires were sequenced by different laboratories using diverse techniques, in order to increase sequencing depth and limit assay-specific biases. Per donor, leukapheresis produced somewhere between about 0.94 and 9.5 billion PBMCs. The study deeply sequenced blood TCR repertoires of about 5 healthy adults to estimate repertoire size and the extent of clonotype sharing between individuals. For each donor, CD4 naive and CD4 memory were each given three plates, CD8 naive was given two plates, and CD8 memory was given one plate.

CDR1 and CDR2 (SGDLS, YYNGEE) derive from the germline V gene. Counted from cysteine to phenylalanine, this CDR3 has 13 amino acids. Of all the DNA, just the CDR3 is kept, 39 bases in frame from base 1. Trimming takes 8 bases off V and 0 bases off J; junction bases not matched to a gene: 5. Using the deep immunoSEQ assay, multiplex PCR amplified TCR CDR3 regions from genomic DNA. Genomic DNA extracted from each cell subset was distributed evenly over all wells of several immunoSEQ 96-well plates, and each plate served as one replicate. For sorted subsets, approximately 0.2 ug of genomic DNA, equivalent to 25,000 to 35,000 T cell genomes, went into each replicate PCR. The purified libraries were quantified using a Qubit 3.0 fluorometer, sized with a Bioanalyzer 2100, and then quantified again using the KAPA Library Quantification kit. Every immunoSEQ 96-well plate was sequenced on a separate single-read 150-cycle Illumina NextSeq 550 flow cell. In the paper's pipeline: The immunoSEQ output contained only junctional sequences without quality scores, so filtering could not match that applied to full-length reads. Sequences were annotated with PyIR, a Python wrapper for IgBLAST v1.9, using IMGT germline references to assign V/J genes and CDR3. Any read was removed if the V/J assignment was weak (E-value above 1e-6), the CDR3 was missing, or the read contained stop codons, out-of-frame junctions, or ambiguous translated residues. V3J clonotypes were defined by identical inferred V gene, J gene, and CDR3 amino acid sequence. The percentage overlap between two repertoires was calculated by dividing the number of shared unique clonotypes by the size of the smaller repertoire. Richness of each repertoire was evaluated using RTK rarefaction, the Chao1 estimator, and Recon v2.1 estimates of unobserved clonotypes. Generation probabilities for all TCRbeta clonotypes obtained by the gDNA method from a handful of donors were computed using OLGA. Here the immuneACCESS table is served through TCRdb, limited to in-frame sequences with V and J called. Missing clones are a known gap in these copies; in checked studies unresolved V genes cover under half, and the rest lacks a known reason. V and J calls and clone size come straight from that table; D and trimming were deduced from the DNA. This sample has about 960,000 clones in its table, and 76% of those were observed once. Of the sample, over 1.3% falls within the top ten clones.

Overall results and qualifications from the work: Only blood was sampled, and tissue TCR repertoires likely differ from those in blood. Incomplete sequencing was indicated by rarefaction of sorted-subset datasets, despite the large sequencing depth. Pairwise subsampling led to the expectation that sequencing depth would affect the degree of clonotype sharing among donors. Higher generation probabilities were observed for clonotypes shared by all four sorted-subset donors than for non-shared clonotypes. Naive subsets generally had larger estimated clonotype richness than memory subsets. Sharing across a few donors was observed for around 5% of naive CD4, over 3% of naive CD8, 2% to 2.5% of memory CD4, and around 0.4% of memory CD8 clonotypes. The small number of donors limited the genetic and exposure-history diversity represented.

Healthy HIV-negative adults with no recently reported acute infections or vaccinations were included as donors. Every donor was a Caucasian adult living in Nashville, Tennessee, USA. CD4+ T cells were enriched through magnetic negative selection, after which naive cells were positively selected on CD45RA and the remaining negative fraction served as the memory subset. Blood was obtained by leukapheresis, after which PBMCs were separated by Ficoll-Histopaque density gradient centrifugation and cryopreserved in liquid nitrogen vapor phase. Analytical flow cytometry was used to check the purity and quantity of each magnetically sorted T cell population. Genomic DNA was isolated from every sorted fraction and measured by UV absorbance on a Nanodrop 2000c.

The chain is encoded by TRBV9 joined to TRBJ2-7, with TRBD1 identical over 7 junction bases. Sequenced input: memory CD4+ T cells sorted from blood. The cell subset or site label corresponds to: CD45RA-negative fraction. The receptor was isolated from a man aged 18 to 30 in good health. At the DNA level, the sequence is TGTGCCAGGATACAGGGGAGCTCCTACGAGCAGTACTTC. The translation is CARIQGSSYEQYF.